Listed below are T cell receptor beta chains from one sample, sequenced in a study of shared clonotypes between healthy human individuals. TCRdb's copy holds only in-frame clones and misses some; the assay was immunoSEQ multiplex PCR. This table has fewer than 850,000 clones, approximately 79% appearing once. The sequencing input was memory CD4+ T cells sorted from blood. The receptors shown here come from a woman aged 25-40 years in good health. The CDR3 runs from the conserved cysteine through the conserved F or W. D genes are given only for firm matches. Not every row has a clone size; where given, it reads once, few, many or a size class.

CDR3 length,V gene,J gene,D gene,clone size,CDR3 protein,CDR3 DNA
15,TRBV9,TRBJ2-1,.,.,CASSPTGVDFDEQFF,TGTGCCAGCAGCCCCACGGGGGTAGATTTCGATGAGCAGTTCTTC
14,TRBV27,TRBJ2-3,.,.,CASSLRDNTDTQYF,TGTGCCAGCAGTTTAAGGGACAACACAGATACGCAGTATTTT
11,TRBV29-1,TRBJ1-2,.,once,CSVQQTYGYTF,TGCAGCGTTCAACAGACCTATGGCTACACCTTC
13,TRBV11-2,TRBJ2-2,.,.,CASSFLSDGELFF,TGTGCCAGCAGCTTTCTGAGTGACGGGGAGCTGTTTTTT
15,TRBV27,TRBJ2-1,.,.,CASSILPYSYNEQFF,TGTGCCAGCAGTATCCTCCCCTATTCCTACAATGAGCAGTTCTTC
16,TRBV7-9,TRBJ2-6,.,few,CASSFRRYSGANVLTF,TGTGCCAGCAGCTTCAGACGGTACTCTGGGGCCAACGTCCTGACTTTC
14,TRBV6-6,TRBJ1-5,.,.,CASSYSNGVQPQHF,TGTGCCAGCAGTTACTCGAACGGGGTCCAGCCCCAGCATTTT
16,TRBV18,TRBJ1-4,TRBD1,.,CASSPKSTGANEKLFF,TGTGCCAGCTCACCAAAGAGTACAGGGGCTAATGAAAAACTGTTTTTT
16,TRBV27,TRBJ2-2,.,.,CASRSQGRMWTGELFF,TGTGCCAGCAGATCACAGGGGAGGATGTGGACCGGGGAGCTGTTTTTT
13,TRBV30,TRBJ1-6,.,.,CAQQSFYNSPLHF,TGTGCCCAGCAGAGTTTTTATAATTCACCCCTCCACTTT
15,TRBV19,TRBJ1-4,TRBD1,.,CASSKPSRGDEKLFF,TGTGCCAGTAGCAAACCCTCCAGGGGGGATGAAAAACTGTTTTTT
15,TRBV11-2,TRBJ2-7,TRBD2,.,CASSQDHGTSDEQYF,TGTGCCAGCAGCCAAGATCACGGGACTAGCGATGAGCAGTACTTC
11,TRBV11-2,TRBJ2-1,.,.,CASSLNSEQFF,TGTGCCAGCAGCCTCAACAGCGAGCAGTTCTTC
12,TRBV10-3,TRBJ2-2,.,.,CAISESPGELFF,TGTGCCATCAGTGAGTCGCCCGGGGAGCTGTTTTTT
15,TRBV28,TRBJ1-2,.,.,CASSPRSTRSYGYTF,TGTGCCAGCAGCCCCCGGTCCACACGTTCCTATGGCTACACCTTC
15,TRBV29-1,TRBJ2-4,TRBD1,.,CSVASPTGVKNIQYF,TGCAGCGTAGCTTCCCCGACAGGGGTCAAAAACATTCAGTACTTC
17,TRBV5-4,TRBJ1-2,TRBD1,once,CASKITGTGIRNYGYTF,TGTGCCAGCAAAATTACTGGGACAGGGATTCGTAACTATGGCTACACCTTC
16,TRBV7-9,TRBJ2-1,TRBD2,.,CASSSETSGRENEQFF,TGTGCCAGCAGCTCCGAAACTAGCGGGAGGGAAAATGAGCAGTTCTTC
17,TRBV5-1,TRBJ2-7,TRBD1,once,CASSTEGSDRGAYEQYF,TGCGCCAGCAGCACCGAGGGCTCAGACAGGGGAGCCTACGAGCAGTACTTC
16,TRBV5-1,TRBJ1-3,.,.,CASSLFEGPSGNTIYF,TGCGCCAGCAGCTTGTTCGAGGGGCCCTCTGGAAACACCATATATTTT
14,TRBV2,TRBJ2-5,TRBD1,.,CASSATGAQETQYF,TGTGCCAGCAGTGCCACAGGGGCTCAAGAGACCCAGTACTTC
14,TRBV19,TRBJ2-5,TRBD2,many,CASSIWLAEETQYF,TGTGCCAGTAGTATTTGGCTAGCGGAAGAGACCCAGTACTTC
15,TRBV11-2,TRBJ1-2,.,.,CASSDHRIFNYGYTF,TGTGCCAGCAGCGACCACAGGATTTTCAACTATGGCTACACCTTC
14,TRBV19,TRBJ1-2,.,.,CASSIRRPGAGYTF,TGTGCCAGTAGTATTCGGAGGCCGGGGGCTGGCTACACCTTC
15,TRBV25-1,TRBJ2-7,.,.,CASSEYRQKSYEQYF,TGTGCCAGCAGTGAATACCGACAGAAATCCTACGAGCAGTACTTC
15,TRBV18,TRBJ1-1,.,.,CASSSGTGANTEAFF,TGTGCCAGCTCATCGGGGACCGGGGCGAACACTGAAGCTTTCTTT
19,TRBV11-2,TRBJ2-7,TRBD1,.,CASSTGRTRDSPLSYEQYF,TGTGCCAGCAGCACAGGTAGGACCCGGGACAGTCCGCTCAGCTACGAGCAGTACTTC
10,TRBV28,TRBJ1-5,TRBD1,.,CASIGDSLHF,TGTGCCAGCATTGGGGACAGCCTTCATTTT
12,TRBV28,TRBJ2-1,.,.,CASTGLANEQFF,TGTGCCAGCACGGGGCTAGCGAATGAGCAGTTCTTC
16,TRBV19,TRBJ2-2,.,few,CASSLPLPTNTGELFF,TGTGCCAGTAGTCTCCCCCTCCCGACAAACACCGGGGAGCTGTTTTTT
14,TRBV4-1,TRBJ1-5,.,many,CASSQEESNQPQHF,TGCGCCAGCAGCCAAGAAGAGAGCAATCAGCCCCAGCATTTT
14,TRBV18,TRBJ2-7,.,few,CASSPREESHEQYF,TGTGCCAGCTCACCACGCGAGGAGTCCCACGAGCAGTACTTC
13,TRBV6-5,TRBJ2-7,.,once,CASSYGLRGEQYF,TGTGCCAGCAGTTACGGGCTTAGGGGCGAGCAGTACTTC
17,TRBV7-6,TRBJ1-1,.,.,CASSLSPMGGLDTEAFF,TGTGCCAGCAGCTTATCGCCCATGGGGGGGCTGGACACTGAAGCTTTCTTT
16,TRBV11-1,TRBJ2-1,TRBD2,.,CASSLALAGSYNEQFF,TGTGCCAGCAGCTTAGCCCTAGCGGGCTCCTACAATGAGCAGTTCTTC
16,TRBV5-1,TRBJ2-1,.,.,CASSLEFAGALNEQFF,TGCGCCAGCAGCTTGGAGTTTGCGGGGGCACTCAATGAGCAGTTCTTC
14,TRBV2,TRBJ2-2,.,.,CASSRLENTGELFF,TGTGCCAGCAGCCGACTAGAGAACACCGGGGAGCTGTTTTTT
15,TRBV28,TRBJ2-4,.,once,CASSPNLASQNIQYF,TGTGCCAGCAGTCCAAATCTAGCGTCCCAAAACATTCAGTACTTC
16,TRBV10-1,TRBJ2-5,.,.,CASSGGQGGLQETQYF,TGCGCCAGCAGTGGCGGACAGGGAGGGTTGCAAGAGACCCAGTACTTC
16,TRBV15,TRBJ2-2,TRBD2,.,CATSEGVAGMAGELFF,TGTGCCACCAGCGAGGGGGTAGCGGGAATGGCCGGGGAGCTGTTTTTT
17,TRBV7-9,TRBJ1-2,TRBD1,.,CASSLSFGGRGPAGYTF,TGTGCCAGCAGCTTATCGTTTGGGGGCAGGGGGCCAGCCGGCTACACCTTC